This TCR beta chain originates from a study of cytomegalovirus exposure and HLA in healthy donors. The junction had 6 bases not matched to a gene; V was cut back by 1 base and J by 4 bases. From germline, CDR1 is LGHNA and CDR2 YNFKEQ. The length of the CDR3 is 15 residues. Study-wide points: V- and J-gene trimming of TCR beta was linked (in a later analysis) to a missense DCLRE1C variant. High sensitivity and specificity were reportedly achieved when the classifier diagnosed cytomegalovirus status.

Comments on this clone: What it binds is not known.

The PCR contained 60 Vbeta and 13 Jbeta primers. Some clones are missing from TCRdb's copy, which holds only in-frame ones; the method was immunoSEQ multiplex PCR. The sample includes 81,000 or so clones, approximately 56% of them seen just once. This TCR derives from a woman aged 25 to 39 in good health and CMV-seropositive. The J gene is TRBJ2-5, the V gene TRBV4-2, with 7 bases that match TRBD2. Sequenced: PBMCs. CDR3 coding DNA: TGTGCCAGCAGCCAAGTAGGGACTAAAGGAGAGACCCAGTACTTC. This sequence encodes CASSQVGTKGETQYF.